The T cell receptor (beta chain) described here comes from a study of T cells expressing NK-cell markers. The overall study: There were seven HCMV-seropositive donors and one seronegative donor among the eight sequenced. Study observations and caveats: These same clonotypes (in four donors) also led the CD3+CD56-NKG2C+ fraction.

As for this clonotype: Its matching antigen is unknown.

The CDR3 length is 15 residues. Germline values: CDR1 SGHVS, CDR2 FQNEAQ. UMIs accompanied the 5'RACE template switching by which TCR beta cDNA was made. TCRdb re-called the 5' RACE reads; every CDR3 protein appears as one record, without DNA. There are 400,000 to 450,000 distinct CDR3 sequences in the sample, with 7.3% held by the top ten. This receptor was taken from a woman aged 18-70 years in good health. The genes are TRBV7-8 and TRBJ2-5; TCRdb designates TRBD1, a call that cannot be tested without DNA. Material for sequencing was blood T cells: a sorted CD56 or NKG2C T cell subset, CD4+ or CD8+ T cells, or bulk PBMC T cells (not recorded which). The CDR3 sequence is CASSRGDRFEETQYF.